The rows below give T cell receptor beta chains drawn from one sample of a study of blood T cell repertoires in COVID-19. Sequencing used immunoSEQ multiplex PCR; TCRdb keeps in-frame clones, though not all of them. The sample has a few hundred thousand clones, around 90% seen once. The source material was peripheral blood. These receptors were collected from a man between 50 and 59 years old with active or convalescent COVID-19. The conserved cysteine and the conserved F or W are not part of the CDR3 here.

V	J	CDR3
TRBV6-5	TRBJ2-7	ASSRNVRGEQY
TRBV7-9	TRBJ2-1	ASSRRTGGMNEQF
TRBV5-1	TRBJ2-2	ASSLVLSGELF
TRBV10-1	TRBJ2-1	ASSESPVGLAGEYEQF
TRBV15	TRBJ2-1	ATSATFYNEQF
TRBV28	TRBJ1-1	ASSLEGTGPAREAF
TRBV19	TRBJ2-2	ASSTTGIGELF
TRBV11-3	TRBJ1-5	ASSLGGGSYSNQPQH
TRBV28	TRBJ1-2	ASRPDRDLNYGYT
TRBV18	TRBJ2-7	ASSPLAGGYEQY
TRBV7-9	TRBJ1-1	ASSLAQGLNTEAF
TRBV4-3	TRBJ1-5	ASSQTDREVQPQH
TRBV5-1	TRBJ1-1	ASSPGTGGAYTEAF
TRBV5-1	TRBJ1-2	ASSLGQGGDGYT
TRBV5-1	TRBJ2-3	ASSFDGTQSTDTQY
TRBV9	TRBJ2-6	ASSRRGGSGANVLT
TRBV30	TRBJ2-5	AWSRAGAQETQY
TRBV7-2	TRBJ2-7	ASSQTSVSYEQY
TRBV6-5	TRBJ1-4	ASMKGIATNEKLF
TRBV28	TRBJ1-3	ASSLLVRSGNTIY
TRBV18	TRBJ2-7	ASSPQGLAYEQY
TRBV6-6	TRBJ2-4	ASSWDSNIKNIQY
TRBV30	TRBJ2-1	AWNPGRDETSRIRSYNEQF
TRBV21-1	TRBJ2-3	ASSKRGVAVTDTQY